These 2 T cell receptor beta chains came from one sample sequenced in a study of shared clonotypes between healthy human individuals (dated by TCRdb to between 2020 and 2021). The library was built by means of the immunoSEQ multiplex PCR assay. TCRdb limited this immuneACCESS table to in-frame rearrangements with V and J called. A share of clones is missing; checked studies link under half to unresolved V genes, and the rest is unexplained. Across this sample there are fewer than 2.5 million clones, with 93% seen only once. The ten largest account for roughly 0.36% of the sample. The sequencing input was naive CD4+ T cells from PBMCs. The sample's cell subset or site, from its label and the paper: CD45RA+ positively selected. The receptors stem from a man aged 18 to 30 in good health. Some clones in this sample may be carry-over from other donors' samples.

The chain is built from TRBV10-3 and TRBJ2-2, with TRBD2 matching 12 bases. The V segment lost 5 bases and the J segment 6 bases; nucleotides outside the gene matches: 7. Germline values: CDR1 ENHRY, CDR2 SYGVKD. The CDR3 is 16 amino acids. The CDR3: CAISPGLAGGAGELFF. The DNA of the CDR3 is TGTGCCATCAGTCCGGGACTAGCGGGCGGGGCCGGGGAGCTGTTTTTT.

The V and J genes are TRBV4-1 and TRBJ2-5; D possibly corresponds to TRBD1 (6 bases). The V gene's germline CDR1 is MGHRA and CDR2 YSYEKL. The CDR3 contains 15 residues. V lost 2 bases, J lost 1 base, and 11 bases lay in between. The CDR3 bases are TGCGCCAGCAGCCAACTCGACAGGTTCCAAGAGACCCAGTACTTC. Translation: CASSQLDRFQETQYF.